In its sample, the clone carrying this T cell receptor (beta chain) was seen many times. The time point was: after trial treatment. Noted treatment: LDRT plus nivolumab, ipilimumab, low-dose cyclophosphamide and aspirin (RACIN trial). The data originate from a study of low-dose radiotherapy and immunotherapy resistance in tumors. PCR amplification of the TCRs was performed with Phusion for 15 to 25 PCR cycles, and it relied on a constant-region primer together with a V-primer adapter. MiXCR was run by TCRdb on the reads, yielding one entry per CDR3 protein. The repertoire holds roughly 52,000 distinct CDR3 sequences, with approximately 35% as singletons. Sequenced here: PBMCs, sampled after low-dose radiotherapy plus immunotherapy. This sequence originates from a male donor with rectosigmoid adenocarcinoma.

The CDR3 loop reads CASGLGQGSTGELFF. The CDR3 region has the DNA TGTGCTAGTGGTTTGGGACAGGGAAGCACCGGGGAGCTGTTTTTT. The V call is TRBV12-5, the J call TRBJ2-2; 7 bases are shared with TRBD1. Germline loops: CDR1 LGHNT, CDR2 FRNRAP. J lost 4 bases, V lost 1 base, and 3 bases had no gene match. The CDR3 totals 15 residues.